A single sample gave rise to the 10 T cell receptor beta chains below, sequenced in a study of blood T cell repertoires in COVID-19. Using immunoSEQ multiplex PCR, the repertoire was profiled, and TCRdb retains in-frame clones only, with some absent. This repertoire shows over 200,000 clones, more than 70% found once; its top ten account for 0.9% to 1%. The source material was peripheral blood. All receptors come from a woman aged 40 to 49 who had recovered from COVID-19.

This clone came up once. This sequence joins TRBV24-1 and TRBJ1-1, with TRBD1 matching 9 bases. The CDR3 consists of 15 residues. V shed 5 bases, J shed 3 bases, and the junction held 6 bases outside the gene matches. Germline V gene lookup returns CDR1 KGHDR and CDR2 SFDVKD. The DNA for the CDR3 is TGTGCCACCAGTGTAGGGACAGGGAGGGACACTGAAGCTTTCTTT. Its translation is CATSVGTGRDTEAFF.

The chain carries TRBV5-8 and TRBJ2-1, with a weak D call TRBD2 (6 bases). V was shortened by 0 bases and J by 6 bases, with 13 bases between the two germline ends. This CDR3 is built from 15 residues. Germline V lookup: CDR1 SGHTS, CDR2 YDEGEE. In DNA, the CDR3 is TGTGCCAGCAGCTTGGGGGTTGGTAGCGGCAATGAGCAGTTCTTC. As protein: CASSLGVGSGNEQFF. Using reference TRBV5-8 and TRBJ2-1 for the parts outside the CDR3, the full variable domain is EAGVTQSPTHLIKTRGQQATLRCSPISGHTSVYWYQQALGLGLQFLLWYDEGEERNRGNFPPRFSGRQFPNYSSELNVNALELEDSALYLCASSLGVGSGNEQFFGPGTRLTVL.

The chain links TRBV7-9 to TRBJ1-1; 8 nucleotides line up with TRBD1. The V segment lost 0 bases and the J segment 9 bases; nucleotides outside the gene matches: 9. Germline CDR1 reads SEHNR; CDR2 reads FQNEAQ (reference sequence). This CDR3 contains 15 residues. In DNA form, the CDR3 reads TGTGCCAGCAGCTTAGCTGTCGGGACAGGAACTAAAGCTTTCTTT. Amino acids: CASSLAVGTGTKAFF. The whole variable domain, filled in from reference TRBV7-9 and TRBJ1-1, reads DTGVSQNPRHKITKRGQNVTFRCDPISEHNRLYWYRQTLGQGPEFLTYFQNEAQLEKSRLLSDRFSAERPKGSFSTLEIQRTEQGDSAMYLCASSLAVGTGTKAFFGQGTRLTVV.

The chain recombines TRBV5-4 with TRBJ2-2; D is uncertain. The CDR3 is made up of 13 amino acids. V was trimmed by 0 bases and J by 5 bases, leaving 5 bases between them. The germline CDR1 and CDR2 sequences are SGHNT and YYREEE (reference sequence). The CDR3 reads CASSLVGTGELFF. The CDR3 region has the DNA TGTGCCAGCAGCTTGGTCGGGACCGGGGAGCTGTTTTTT.

V usage is TRBV4-3 and J usage is TRBJ2-1; weak D call: TRBD2 (5 bases). There are 14 residues in the CDR3. V was cut by 0 bases and J by 2 bases, with 5 bases left in between. From germline, CDR1 is LGHNA and CDR2 YSLEER. This CDR3 is CASSQERAYNEQFF. CDR3 DNA: TGCGCCAGCAGCCAAGAGAGGGCCTACAATGAGCAGTTCTTC.

The rearrangement uses TRBV27 and TRBJ2-7, with 14 bases aligning to TRBD2. CDR1 and CDR2 (germline): MNHEY, SMNVEV (reference sequence). This CDR3 comprises 15 residues. The V segment lost 5 bases and the J segment 3 bases; nucleotides outside the gene matches: 3. CDR3 DNA sequence: TGTGCCAGCAGTCCCGGGACTAGCGGGAGCTACGAGCAGTACTTC. Its translation: CASSPGTSGSYEQYF.

In this sample, this clone turned up once. The chain has TRBV15 and TRBJ1-2; D may be TRBD1 (5 bases). There are 15 residues in the CDR3. Germline CDR1 reads LNHNV; CDR2 reads YYDKDF (reference sequence). The V end was cut by 0 bases, the J end by 8 bases, with 16 bases between. The CDR3 sequence: CATSREVGRRGGYTF. The CDR3 DNA sequence: TGTGCCACCAGCAGAGAGGTTGGCAGGCGGGGGGGCTACACCTTC.

The V gene is TRBV28, the J gene TRBJ2-5, with 10 bases fitting TRBD2. Losses at the gene ends were 3 bases for V and 5 bases for J; bases not matched to a gene: 18. The germline V gene encodes CDR1 MDHEN and CDR2 SYDVKM. The CDR3 has 19 residues. The CDR3 coding sequence is TGTGCCAGCAGTTTCCCCCTGGGCGCAGCGGGAGGGCCTGGGGAGACCCAGTACTTC. It specifies CASSFPLGAAGGPGETQYF.

The chain couples TRBV5-6 to TRBJ1-2; D gene ambiguous. The CDR3 contains 14 residues. V gave up 4 bases and J gave up 3 bases, with 13 bases separating them. CDR1 is SGHDT, CDR2 YYEEEE, per germline. CDR3 in DNA: TGTGCCAGCAGCCCCCCCGCGGTTGACTATGGCTACACCTTC. It specifies CASSPPAVDYGYTF. The full variable domain, with the rest looked up from reference TRBV5-6 and TRBJ1-2, is DAGVTQSPTHLIKTRGQQVTLRCSPKSGHDTVSWYQQALGQGPQFIFQYYEEEERQRGNFPDRFSGHQFPNYSSELNVNALLLGDSALYLCASSPPAVDYGYTFGSGTRLTVV.

This clone was detected once. J is TRBJ2-7 and V is TRBV6-1; 12 bases match TRBD2. In germline, CDR1 is MNHNS, CDR2 SASEGT. V was clipped by 6 bases and J by 3 bases; unmatched bases: 6. This CDR3 has 15 amino acids. CDR3 amino acids: CASSQLAGGNYEQYF. For the CDR3, the DNA is TGTGCCAGCAGCCAACTAGCGGGAGGCAACTACGAGCAGTACTTC.